The sequence of this T cell receptor (beta chain) was determined in a study of blood T cell repertoires in COVID-19. Study at large: Spain, Italy and the United States supplied samples that represented acute and convalescent COVID-19. PBMCs, B-cell-depleted T cells, or T cells were the source of the cDNA or gDNA that made up the material.

In the authors' methods: Counts of nucleated cells, estimated from reference gene primer amplification, were obtained. The assay was immunoSEQ multiplex PCR, and TCRdb's table has in-frame clones only and misses some. V and J calls and clone size are given by that table; D and trimming were obtained from the DNA. The profile shows roughly 110,000 clones, 85% of them singletons. This CDR3 is built from 15 residues. Germline V gene lookup returns CDR1 MDHEN and CDR2 SYDVKM. The V gene end was trimmed by 6 bases and the J gene end by 6 bases; junction bases not matched to a gene: 11. The receptor comes from a human donor in a cohort sampled during active COVID-19. The sequenced sample consisted of peripheral blood. This chain connects TRBV28 to TRBJ2-1, with 7 bases matching TRBD1. CDR3 sequence reads: CASSPATGSSNEQFF. CDR3 bases: TGTGCCAGCAGCCCCGCGACAGGGTCGTCCAATGAGCAGTTCTTC.